This TCR beta chain originates from a study of beta chain features in type 1 diabetes. The overall study: The number of sorted cells examined across all samples was some 98,000,000. Study-wide results and caveats: All four CD4+ subsets of Type 1 diabetes patients contained TCRB CDR3s that were moderately but significantly shorter. Healthy donors had naive, central memory and Treg TCRB repertoires that appeared less similar than those seen among patients.

In germline, CDR1 is GTSNPN, CDR2 SVGIG (reference sequence). V lost 3 bases, J lost 7 bases, and 13 bases lay in between. This CDR3 contains 13 residues. Isolated RNA was reverse transcribed in full, so expressed TCRB transcripts were sequenced. TCRdb keeps only in-frame clones here, not all; method: immunoSEQ multiplex PCR. This sample has hundreds of thousands of clones, with about 15% found just once. The sample holds a few counts of this clone. Its antigen is unidentified. One heparinised draw of blood, averaging around 120 mL, came from each donor. Sorting of CD4+ naive, central memory, regulatory and stem cell-like memory cells was performed via CD45RO/CCR7/CD25/CD127/CD95/CD27.

This clonotype was sampled from a man between 18 and 29 years old with type 1 diabetes. This sequence joins TRBV30 and TRBJ1-5; a weak D match, TRBD1 (5 bases). Specimen: naive CD4+ T cells from blood. Here the CDR3 reads CAWSFDRSQPQHF. The CDR3 DNA reads TGTGCCTGGAGCTTCGACAGATCCCAGCCCCAGCATTTT. The full variable domain, completed using reference TRBV30 and TRBJ1-5, is SQTIHQWPATLVQPVGSPLSLECTVEGTSNPNLYWYRQAAGRGLQLLFYSVGIGQISSEVPQNLSASRPQDRQFILSSKKLLLSDSGFYLCAWSFDRSQPQHFGDGTRLSIL.